These 23 T cell receptor beta chains originate from one sample sequenced in a study of blood T cell repertoires in COVID-19. The protocol was immunoSEQ multiplex PCR, while the TCRdb copy is restricted to in-frame clones and leaves out a portion. The sample lists roughly 340,000 clones; about nine tenths were seen once. Sequencing used peripheral blood. All receptors come from a woman aged 70-85 years with COVID-19, enrolled during active disease.

The V and J genes are TRBV19 and TRBJ1-1; 8 positions match TRBD1. This CDR3 spans 15 amino acids. Germline CDR1 reads LNHDA; CDR2 reads SQIVND (reference sequence). The V segment lost 3 bases and the J segment 5 bases; nucleotides outside the gene matches: 8. CDR3: CASSIWTGRETEAFF. The CDR3 DNA is TGTGCCAGTAGTATTTGGACAGGGAGGGAAACTGAAGCTTTCTTT.

The CDR3: CASYVGSHGYTF. The DNA of the CDR3 is TGTGCCAGTTATGTAGGGAGCCATGGCTACACCTTC. The rearrangement links TRBV19 to TRBJ1-2; no definite D call. The CDR3 is made up of 12 amino acids. V gave up 8 bases and J gave up 6 bases, with 13 bases separating them. Germline V gene data show CDR1 as LNHDA and CDR2 as SQIVND (reference sequence).

J is TRBJ1-5 and V is TRBV7-9; 7 bases fit TRBD1. Germline trimming cut 1 base from V and 6 bases from J; bases unmatched to any gene: 3. The CDR3 extends over 14 amino acids. Looked up from germline, CDR1 is SEHNR and CDR2 is FQNEAQ (reference sequence). CDR3 coding DNA: TGTGCCAGCAGCTTAGAACAGGGGAGTCAGCCCCAGCATTTT. It codes for CASSLEQGSQPQHF.

This rearrangement joins TRBV28 to TRBJ1-2; D call uncertain. This CDR3 is 13 amino acids long. From germline, CDR1 is MDHEN and CDR2 SYDVKM. V was cut by 6 bases and J by 4 bases, with 12 bases left in between. In DNA, the CDR3 is TGTGCCAGCAGGCCCCAGGCGGGCTATGGCTACACCTTC. Translation gives CASRPQAGYGYTF.

This clone was seen once. The chain couples TRBV7-2 to TRBJ2-3; D possibly corresponds to TRBD1 (5 bases). V lost 1 base, J lost 8 bases, and 7 bases lay in between. CDR3 size: 12 residues. CDR1 and CDR2 from the germline V gene are SGHTA and FQGNSA. The CDR3 region has the DNA TGTGCCAGCAGCTTAGAGGGGTCTACGCAGTATTTT. Protein: CASSLEGSTQYF.

In nucleotides, the CDR3 is TGTGCCAGCAGTTTATCGGGCGAAGGGGCCCTATACCTCTATGGCTACACCTTC. As protein: CASSLSGEGALYLYGYTF. The chain links TRBV27 to TRBJ1-2; D might be TRBD1 (5 bases). V was shortened by 0 bases and J by 4 bases, with 21 bases between the two germline ends. CDR1 is MNHEY, CDR2 SMNVEV, per germline (reference sequence). CDR3 length equals 18 residues.

The chain couples TRBV27 to TRBJ1-4; D possibly corresponds to TRBD1 (5 bases). V gave up 4 bases and J gave up 6 bases, with 15 bases separating them. The CDR3 runs 15 residues. From germline, CDR1 is MNHEY and CDR2 SMNVEV (reference sequence). CDR3 residues: CASSSRQYRDEKLFF. DNA for the CDR3: TGTGCCAGCAGTTCCCGACAGTACCGGGATGAAAAACTGTTTTTT.

The chain is built from TRBV5-1 and TRBJ1-1; 7 bases map to TRBD1. V lost 2 bases, J lost 4 bases, and 5 bases stayed unmatched. CDR3 length: 14 residues. The germline V gene encodes CDR1 SGHRS and CDR2 YFSETQ. CDR3 nucleotide sequence: TGCGCCAGCAGCTTTGACAGGGAGGTCACTGAAGCTTTCTTT. As protein: CASSFDREVTEAFF.

The J gene is TRBJ1-2, the V gene TRBV2; no firm D call. Trimming stripped 2 bases from V and 0 bases from J, with 10 bases between. Germline V gene data show CDR1 as SNHLY and CDR2 as FYNNEI. The CDR3 loop spans 15 amino acids. CDR3 nucleotides: TGTGCCAGCAGTGAATTCCCCGGGACTAACTATGGCTACACCTTC. Its protein product is CASSEFPGTNYGYTF.

V is TRBV7-8 and J is TRBJ2-7; 10 positions match TRBD2. Looked up from germline, CDR1 is SGHVS and CDR2 is FQNEAQ. This CDR3 is 17 amino acids long. Losses at the gene ends were 1 base for V and 0 bases for J; bases not matched to a gene: 6. The CDR3 DNA follows: TGTGCCAGCAGCTTAGGGGTAGCGGGGGGCCCCTCCTACGAGCAGTACTTC. Translating gives CASSLGVAGGPSYEQYF.

The chain couples TRBV4-3 to TRBJ2-7; possibly TRBD2 for D (5 bases). Trimming removed 0 bases from V and 2 bases from J, with 14 bases in between. CDR1 is LGHNA and CDR2 is YSLEER in the germline V gene. CDR3 length equals 16 residues. The CDR3 DNA reads as TGCGCCAGCAGCCAAGAGTCTTCAGCGGAGACCTACGAGCAGTACTTC. Amino acid sequence: CASSQESSAETYEQYF.

The rearrangement joins TRBV5-1 to TRBJ2-1, with no clear D. CDR3 size: 16 residues. The V gene's germline CDR1 is SGHRS and CDR2 YFSETQ. Trimming removed 0 bases from V and 3 bases from J, with 13 bases in between. The chain's CDR3 is CASSLAADSFYNEQFF. CDR3 sequence (DNA): TGCGCCAGCAGCTTGGCCGCAGATTCCTTCTACAATGAGCAGTTCTTC.

This CDR3 reads CASSKTKGRAREAKNIQYF. The CDR3 DNA sequence: TGTGCCAGCAGCAAAACTAAAGGCAGGGCGCGGGAAGCCAAAAACATTCAGTACTTC. The V gene is TRBV21-1, the J gene TRBJ2-4; TRBD2, the table's D call, was not compared with the DNA. TRBV21-1 is deemed a pseudogene. The CDR3 runs to 19 residues.

This clone was recorded only once. The chain uses TRBV23-1 and TRBJ1-4; possible D gene TRBD1, 6 bases. TRBV23-1 is treated as an ORF (open reading frame) with a function not yet certain. V lost 0 bases and J lost 0, with 23 bases in between. CDR3 length: 21 amino acids. The CDR3 loop reads CASSQSAICTGRPTTNEKLFF. CDR3 DNA: TGCGCCAGCAGTCAATCTGCTATTTGTACAGGGCGACCCACAACTAATGAAAAACTGTTTTTT.

The chain combines TRBV7-9 with TRBJ1-1; D perhaps matches TRBD1 (5 bases). CDR1 is SEHNR, CDR2 FQNEAQ, per germline (reference sequence). CDR3 length: 16 amino acids. Between the trimmed V and J ends, which lost 0 bases and 3 bases, there was a span of 14 bases. The CDR3 DNA is TGTGCCAGCAGCTTAGCTGGGGCGCATCGGGACACTGAAGCTTTCTTT. This codes for CASSLAGAHRDTEAFF.

This clone was seen only a few times. V is TRBV18 and J is TRBJ1-6, with 9 nucleotides matching TRBD1. The V segment lost 0 bases and the J segment 9 bases; nucleotides outside the gene matches: 6. CDR3 size: 16 residues. Germline-derived CDR1 and CDR2 are KGHSH and LQKENI. As DNA, the CDR3 is TGTGCCAGCTCACCACCCGGGACAGGGAATGGTTCACCCCTCCACTTT. Encoded protein: CASSPPGTGNGSPLHF.

The CDR3 region has the DNA TGTGCCAGCAGCTCCGGACCTAGCGGGGCTTCTGTAGAGCAGTACTTC. Translating gives CASSSGPSGASVEQYF. The chain employs TRBV11-2 and TRBJ2-7, with TRBD2 matching 9 bases. The germline V gene encodes CDR1 SGHAT and CDR2 FQNNGV. V lost 4 bases and J lost 7; bases outside the gene matches: 14. This CDR3 contains 16 residues. Supplemented by reference TRBV11-2 and TRBJ2-7, the full variable domain reads EAGVAQSPRYKIIEKRQSVAFWCNPISGHATLYWYQQILGQGPKLLIQFQNNGVVDDSQLPKDRFSAERLKGVDSTLKIQPAKLEDSAVYLCASSSGPSGASVEQYFGPGTRLTVT.

The chain carries TRBV5-1 and TRBJ2-5, with 8 bases matching TRBD2. The germline V gene has CDR1 SGHRS and CDR2 YFSETQ. CDR3 size: 15 residues. V shed 4 bases and J 2 bases; nucleotides not matched to a gene: 7. In DNA, the CDR3 is TGCGCCAGCAGCACCAAAGCGGGGGCACAAGAGACCCAGTACTTC. Its translation is CASSTKAGAQETQYF.

There are a few counts of this clone. This chain links TRBV19 with TRBJ1-2; D may be TRBD1 (6 bases). The V end lost 5 bases, the J end lost 4 bases, and 11 bases lay between the germline ends. Per the germline V gene, CDR1 is LNHDA and CDR2 is SQIVND (reference sequence). This CDR3 is built from 13 residues. The CDR3 protein is CASSLTGGYGYTF. Here the CDR3 DNA reads TGTGCCAGTAGTTTGACAGGAGGCTATGGCTACACCTTC.

In regard to this clone: In the same sample, other DNA sequences code for this CDR3. The chain is built from TRBV5-1 and TRBJ1-2; 8 bases agree with TRBD1. Germline V lookup: CDR1 SGHRS, CDR2 YFSETQ. The CDR3 is made up of 14 amino acids. Unmatched junction bases numbered 3, after V lost 0 bases and J lost 5 bases. As DNA, the CDR3 is TGCGCCAGCAGCTTGGCAGGGGGCGGGTATGGCTACACCTTC. Translated: CASSLAGGGYGYTF.

The CDR3 nucleotides read TGTGCCAGCAGGGAGGGTAACACTGAAGCTTTCTTT. This encodes CASREGNTEAFF. The V and J genes are TRBV6-5 and TRBJ1-1; D gene ambiguous. This CDR3 has 12 residues. CDR1 and CDR2 from the germline V gene are MNHEY and SVGAGI. Between the trimmed V and J ends, which lost 6 bases and 2 bases, there was a span of 7 bases.

The CDR3 reads CASGGHTNTEAFF. Written as DNA, the CDR3 is TGTGCCAGTGGGGGACACACGAACACTGAAGCTTTCTTT. The chain combines TRBV28 with TRBJ1-1, with D maybe TRBD1 (6 bases). Germline values: CDR1 MDHEN, CDR2 SYDVKM. This CDR3 is 13 amino acids long. The V end was cut by 9 bases, the J end by 1 base, with 12 bases between.

This clone was counted a single time. The chain has TRBV4-3 and TRBJ1-2; a weak D match, TRBD1 (6 bases). Germline V gene sequence: CDR1 LGHNA, CDR2 YSLEER. This CDR3 region has 15 residues. V lost 4 bases to trimming and J lost 2 bases, with 14 bases between them. The CDR3 loop reads CASSREQGVNYGYTF. CDR3 in DNA: TGCGCCAGCAGCCGAGAACAGGGTGTGAACTATGGCTACACCTTC.